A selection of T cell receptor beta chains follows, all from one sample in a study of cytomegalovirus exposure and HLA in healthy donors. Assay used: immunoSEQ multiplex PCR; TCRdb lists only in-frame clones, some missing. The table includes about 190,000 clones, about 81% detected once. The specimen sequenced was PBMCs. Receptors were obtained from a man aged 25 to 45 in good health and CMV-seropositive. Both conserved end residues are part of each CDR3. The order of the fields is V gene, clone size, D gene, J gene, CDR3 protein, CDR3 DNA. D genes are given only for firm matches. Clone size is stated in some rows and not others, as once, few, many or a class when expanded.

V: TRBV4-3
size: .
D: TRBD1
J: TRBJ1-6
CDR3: CASSRQQGNNSPLHF
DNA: TGCGCCAGCAGCCGCCAACAGGGGAATAATTCACCCCTCCACTTT

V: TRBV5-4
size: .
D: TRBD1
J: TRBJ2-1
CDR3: CASSVDRARLGNEQFF
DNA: TGTGCCAGCAGCGTAGACAGGGCTCGATTGGGGAATGAGCAGTTCTTC

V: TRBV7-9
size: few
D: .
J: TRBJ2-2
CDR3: CASSPRRQAQNTGELFF
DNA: TGTGCCAGCAGCCCAAGGAGGCAGGCCCAGAACACCGGGGAGCTGTTTTTT

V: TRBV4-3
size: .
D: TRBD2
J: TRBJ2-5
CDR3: CASSARLAQETQYF
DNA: TGCGCCAGCAGCGCCCGACTAGCGCAAGAGACCCAGTACTTC

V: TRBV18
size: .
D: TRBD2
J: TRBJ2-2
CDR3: CASSPLAGAVNPGELFF
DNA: TGTGCCAGCTCACCGTTAGCGGGAGCAGTGAACCCCGGGGAGCTGTTTTTT

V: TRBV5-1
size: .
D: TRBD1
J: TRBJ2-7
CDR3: CASTPLPGQGTYEQYF
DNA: TGCGCCAGCACGCCCTTACCGGGACAGGGCACCTACGAGCAGTACTTC

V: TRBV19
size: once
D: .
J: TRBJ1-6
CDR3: CASSIDGGRKNSPLHF
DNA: TGTGCCAGTAGTATAGATGGGGGCAGGAAAAATTCACCCCTCCACTTT

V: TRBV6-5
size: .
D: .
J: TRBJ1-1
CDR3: CASSPRQNTEAFF
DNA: TGTGCCAGCAGTCCACGACAGAACACTGAAGCTTTCTTT

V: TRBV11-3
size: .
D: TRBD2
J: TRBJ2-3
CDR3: CASSSSGASDTQYF
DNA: TGTGCCAGCAGCTCTAGCGGGGCCTCAGATACGCAGTATTTT

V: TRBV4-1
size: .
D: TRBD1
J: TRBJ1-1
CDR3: CASSQGTGTNTEAFF
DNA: TGCGCCAGCAGCCAAGGGACAGGGACGAACACTGAAGCTTTCTTT

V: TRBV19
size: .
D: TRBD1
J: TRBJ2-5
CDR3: CASRKTPGTGKETQYF
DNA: TGTGCCAGTAGGAAAACTCCCGGGACAGGGAAAGAGACCCAGTACTTC

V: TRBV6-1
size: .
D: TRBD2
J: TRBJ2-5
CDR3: CASSEGLAGPQETQYF
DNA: TGTGCCAGCAGTGAAGGACTAGCGGGGCCACAAGAGACCCAGTACTTC

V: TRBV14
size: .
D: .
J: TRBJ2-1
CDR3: CASSPAGFKQFF
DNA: TGTGCCAGCAGCCCCGCCGGGTTTAAGCAGTTCTTC

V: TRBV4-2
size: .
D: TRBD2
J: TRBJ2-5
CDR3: CASSPVAGGQETQYF
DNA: TGTGCCAGCAGCCCCGTCGCGGGGGGACAAGAGACCCAGTACTTC

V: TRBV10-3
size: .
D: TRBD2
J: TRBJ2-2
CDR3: CAIMPTSGSATGELFF
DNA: TGTGCCATCATGCCGACTAGCGGGAGCGCCACCGGGGAGCTGTTTTTT

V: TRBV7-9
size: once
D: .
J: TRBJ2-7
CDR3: CASSLEGGATYEQYF
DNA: TGTGCCAGCAGCTTAGAAGGCGGAGCCACCTACGAGCAGTACTTC

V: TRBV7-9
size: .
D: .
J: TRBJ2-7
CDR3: CASSLGGVGGEQYF
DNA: TGTGCCAGCAGCTTAGGGGGGGTGGGGGGCGAGCAGTACTTC

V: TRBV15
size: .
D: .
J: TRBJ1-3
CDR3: CATSRGGGGSGNTIYF
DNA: TGTGCCACCAGCAGAGGCGGGGGGGGCTCTGGAAACACCATATATTTT

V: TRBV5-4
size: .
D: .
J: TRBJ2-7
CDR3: CASSLRDRYDEQYF
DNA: TGTGCCAGCAGCTTGCGTGACAGGTATGACGAGCAGTACTTC

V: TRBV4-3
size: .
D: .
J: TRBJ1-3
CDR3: CASSQYSQGSGNTIYF
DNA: TGCGCCAGCAGCCAGTATTCACAGGGTTCAGGAAACACCATATATTTT

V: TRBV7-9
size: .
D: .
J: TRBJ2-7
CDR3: CASSASRDTRTYEQYF
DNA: TGTGCCAGCAGCGCAAGTCGGGACACCAGGACCTACGAGCAGTACTTC

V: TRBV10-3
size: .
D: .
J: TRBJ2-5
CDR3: CAIGTPKETQYF
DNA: TGTGCCATTGGGACACCGAAAGAGACCCAGTACTTC

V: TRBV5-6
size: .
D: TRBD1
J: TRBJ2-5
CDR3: CASSFDRDETQYF
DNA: TGTGCCAGCAGCTTCGACAGGGACGAGACCCAGTACTTC

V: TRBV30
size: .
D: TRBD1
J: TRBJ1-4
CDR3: CAWSATGAPNEKLFF
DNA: TGTGCCTGGAGCGCCACAGGGGCACCAAATGAAAAACTGTTTTTT

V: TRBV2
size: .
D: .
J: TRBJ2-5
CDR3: CASSWPGGGETQYF
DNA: TGTGCCAGCAGTTGGCCCGGGGGAGGAGAGACCCAGTACTTC

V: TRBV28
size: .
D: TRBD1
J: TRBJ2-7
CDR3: CASSFGTVYEQYF
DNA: TGTGCCAGCAGTTTCGGGACAGTTTACGAGCAGTACTTC

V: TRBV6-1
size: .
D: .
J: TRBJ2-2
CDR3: CASSETVGRDTGELFF
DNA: TGTGCCAGCAGTGAGACGGTGGGGCGTGACACCGGGGAGCTGTTTTTT

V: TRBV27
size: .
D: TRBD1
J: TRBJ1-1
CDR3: CASSSPGTGRMNTEAFF
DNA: TGTGCCAGCAGTTCCCCCGGGACAGGGCGAATGAACACTGAAGCTTTCTTT

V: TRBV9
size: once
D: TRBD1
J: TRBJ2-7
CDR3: CASSGQGESYEQYF
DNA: TGTGCCAGCAGCGGACAGGGGGAAAGCTACGAGCAGTACTTC

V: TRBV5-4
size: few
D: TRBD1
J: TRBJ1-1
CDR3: CASRTGQGRNTEAFF
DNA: TGTGCCAGCAGGACCGGACAGGGACGGAACACTGAAGCTTTCTTT

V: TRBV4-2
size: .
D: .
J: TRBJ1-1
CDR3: CASSQGGQDTEAFF
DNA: TGTGCCAGCAGCCAAGGGGGGCAGGACACTGAAGCTTTCTTT

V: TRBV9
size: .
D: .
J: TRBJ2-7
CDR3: CASSPRTARGEQYF
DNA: TGTGCCAGCAGCCCACGGACCGCTCGGGGAGAGCAGTACTTC

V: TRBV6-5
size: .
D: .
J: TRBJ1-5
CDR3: CASRRNSPNQPQHF
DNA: TGTGCCAGCAGGAGAAACAGCCCTAATCAGCCCCAGCATTTT

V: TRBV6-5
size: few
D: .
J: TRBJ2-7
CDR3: CASSLSGYEQYF
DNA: TGTGCCAGCAGTTTAAGCGGGTACGAGCAGTACTTC

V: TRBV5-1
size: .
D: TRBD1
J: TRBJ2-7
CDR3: CASSFNIPGQGTNYEQYF
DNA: TGCGCCAGCAGCTTCAACATACCGGGACAGGGTACCAACTACGAGCAGTACTTC

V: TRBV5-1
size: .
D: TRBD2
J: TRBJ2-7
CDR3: CASSLVGLAGSGTYEQYF
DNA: TGCGCCAGCAGCTTGGTGGGACTAGCGGGAAGCGGTACCTACGAGCAGTACTTC

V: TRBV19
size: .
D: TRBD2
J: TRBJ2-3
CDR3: CASGDLAGPSTDTQYF
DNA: TGTGCCAGTGGGGACCTAGCGGGGCCTAGCACAGATACGCAGTATTTT

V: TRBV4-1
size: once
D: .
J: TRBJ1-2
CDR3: CASSQDERQGTGFSGYTF
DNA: TGCGCCAGCAGCCAAGATGAGAGGCAGGGGACGGGTTTTTCTGGCTACACCTTC

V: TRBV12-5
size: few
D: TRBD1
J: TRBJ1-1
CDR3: CASGTLQGAGTEAFF
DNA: TGTGCTAGTGGTACCTTACAGGGGGCAGGCACTGAAGCTTTCTTT

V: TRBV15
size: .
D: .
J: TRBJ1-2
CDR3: CATSNLLTANYGYTF
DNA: TGTGCCACCAGCAACCTCCTGACAGCGAACTATGGCTACACCTTC